One and the same sample provided the 20 T cell receptor beta chains below, sequenced in a study of T-cell memory formation after mild COVID-19. TCRdb analysed the 5' RACE reads with MiXCR anew, one entry per CDR3 protein. The data contain hundreds of thousands of distinct CDR3 sequences, roughly 18% of them singletons. The sequencing sample was made of PBMCs or a T cell subset sorted from them (not recorded which). The source is an adult woman who had mild COVID-19 (a few samples of this study predate the infection). Cell type and time point are not known.

This clonotype appeared a few times. This chain links TRBV9 with TRBJ2-1; TRBD2 is a possible D gene (6 bases). The germline V gene has CDR1 SGDLS and CDR2 YYNGEE. Between the trimmed V and J ends, which lost 0 bases and 10 bases, there was a span of 20 bases. The CDR3 loop spans 16 amino acids. The CDR3: CASSVATGGAPIEQFF. The DNA of the CDR3 is TGTGCCAGCAGCGTAGCTACGGGCGGGGCGCCCATAGAGCAGTTCTTC.

This clonotype has more than one count but fewer than ten. This chain uses TRBV24-1 with TRBJ2-1; a possible D gene is TRBD2 (6 bases). Trimming removed 4 bases from V and 3 bases from J, with 12 bases in between. From germline, CDR1 is KGHDR and CDR2 SFDVKD. CDR3 length: 15 residues. CDR3 amino acids: CATSETGAGYNEQFF. Here the CDR3 DNA reads TGTGCCACCAGTGAGACGGGAGCTGGCTACAATGAGCAGTTCTTC.

This clonotype showed up just a few times. V and J are TRBV5-1 and TRBJ2-1, with TRBD2 matching over 8 bases. The CDR3 spans 17 residues. With V trimmed by 1 base and J by 3 bases, 9 bases remained unmatched. The germline V gene has CDR1 SGHRS and CDR2 YFSETQ. The CDR3 spells CASSLMGRGVVYNEQFF. The CDR3 DNA reads TGCGCCAGCAGCTTGATGGGGCGGGGGGTCGTCTACAATGAGCAGTTCTTC.

Only a few counts were recorded for this clonotype. Here the CDR3 DNA reads TGTGCCAGCAGCTTATTGTCTACCGGGGAGCTGTTTTTT. This codes for CASSLLSTGELFF. The V gene is TRBV7-8, the J gene TRBJ2-2; D unclear. Germline V gene data show CDR1 as SGHVS and CDR2 as FQNEAQ. CDR3 length: 13 residues. V was cut by 2 bases and J by 5 bases, with 6 bases left in between. The variable domain in full, with the rest retrieved from reference TRBV7-8 and TRBJ2-2, is GAGVSQSPRYKVAKRGQDVALRCDPISGHVSLFWYQQALGQGPEFLTYFQNEAQLDKSGLPSDRFFAERPEGSVSTLKIQRTQQEDSAVYLCASSLLSTGELFFGEGSRLTVL.

This chain connects TRBV6-1 to TRBJ1-2, with D hard to call. The CDR3 is made up of 19 amino acids. Looked up from germline, CDR1 is MNHNS and CDR2 is SASEGT. V dropped 3 bases and J dropped 2 bases, with 25 bases sitting between them. CDR3 sequence (DNA): TGTGCCAGCAGTGAGCCAAGTCGAGCCTTTTATGGCAGGAACTATGGCTACACCTTC. Encoded protein: CASSEPSRAFYGRNYGYTF.

This clonotype was counted a few times. V usage is TRBV29-1 and J usage is TRBJ2-5; TRBD1 might be the D (6 bases). The CDR3 is made up of 13 amino acids. Trimming cost V 3 bases and J 2 bases, with 10 bases left between them. From germline, CDR1 is SQVTM and CDR2 ANQGSEA. CDR3 bases: TGCAGCGTTGATGTGGGGGCGCAAGAGACCCAGTACTTC. Its protein is CSVDVGAQETQYF.

The table lists this clonotype with a few counts. V usage is TRBV18 and J usage is TRBJ2-1; no clear D gene. The CDR3 loop spans 13 amino acids. The ends were cut back, 4 bases at V and 8 bases at J, with 12 bases in the middle. The germline CDR1 and CDR2 sequences are KGHSH and LQKENI. DNA of the CDR3: TGTGCCAGCTCACGAATCCGAGTGGATGAGCAGTTCTTC. This codes for CASSRIRVDEQFF.

This clonotype was counted a few times. The chain links TRBV12-3 or TRBV12-4 to TRBJ2-5, with TRBD1 matching 7 bases. V dropped 5 bases and J dropped 1; count of bases not matched to a gene: 7. This CDR3 spans 15 amino acids. DNA for the CDR3: TGTGCCAGCAGTCCACGACAGGGATCCCAAGAGACCCAGTACTTC. It codes for CASSPRQGSQETQYF.

The chain links TRBV9 to TRBJ2-1, with a tentative D call TRBD2 (5 bases). V shed 1 base and J shed 0 bases, with 14 bases lying between them. The CDR3 runs to 17 residues. Germline V lookup: CDR1 SGDLS, CDR2 YYNGEE. This CDR3 reads CASSVFGRASSYNEQFF. The CDR3 DNA is TGTGCCAGCAGCGTATTCGGGCGGGCCAGCTCCTACAATGAGCAGTTCTTC.

This clonotype occurred a few times. The rearrangement uses TRBV7-6 and TRBJ1-2; a weak D match, TRBD1 (6 bases). Germline loops: CDR1 SGHVS, CDR2 FNYEAQ. The ends were cut back, 2 bases at V and 7 bases at J, with 11 bases in the middle. The CDR3 covers 13 residues. As DNA, the CDR3 is TGTGCCAGCAGCTTAACCACAGGGCTTGGCTACACCTTC. Translating gives CASSLTTGLGYTF.

This clonotype was seen more than once but under ten times. The chain joins TRBV29-1 to TRBJ2-1; 8 bases line up with TRBD1. The trim removed 7 bases at V and 3 bases at J, leaving 8 bases unmatched. The CDR3 spans 14 residues. Germline CDR1 and CDR2: SQVTM and ANQGSEA. CDR3: CSARDRGSYNEQFF. The CDR3 DNA sequence: TGCAGCGCCAGAGACAGGGGAAGCTACAATGAGCAGTTCTTC.

V and J are TRBV5-1 and TRBJ2-5; maybe TRBD1 (5 bases). V was pared by 4 bases and J by 1 base, with 11 bases between. Germline V CDR1 and CDR2: SGHRS, YFSETQ. The CDR3 has 14 amino acids. CDR3 DNA sequence: TGCGCCAGCAGCCCACCTGACAGCCAAGAGACCCAGTACTTC. Amino acids: CASSPPDSQETQYF.

This chain uses TRBV7-9 with TRBJ1-6; weak D call: TRBD1 (5 bases). Trimming took off 5 bases at V and 9 bases at J, with 17 bases between the two ends. This CDR3 has 15 residues. CDR1 is SEHNR and CDR2 is FQNEAQ in the germline V gene (reference sequence). The DNA of the CDR3 is TGTGCCAGCAGCCCTCAGGGTTATCTCCCTTCACCCCTCCACTTT. Translating gives CASSPQGYLPSPLHF.

The gene calls are TRBV18 and TRBJ2-1, with D maybe TRBD2 (6 bases). CDR3 length: 17 amino acids. The V gene lost 0 bases and the J gene lost 5 bases, with 17 bases spanning the gap. Per the germline V gene, CDR1 is KGHSH and CDR2 is LQKENI. In DNA, the CDR3 is TGTGCCAGCTCACCACCCTCATGGGCGGGGCACGACAATGAGCAGTTCTTC. This encodes CASSPPSWAGHDNEQFF.

This clonotype was found a few times. The chain carries TRBV10-3 and TRBJ2-3, with D possibly TRBD2 on 5 matching bases. The V gene lost 0 bases and the J gene lost 3 bases, with 25 bases spanning the gap. The germline CDR1 and CDR2 sequences are ENHRY and SYGVKD. This CDR3 region has 20 residues. DNA for the CDR3: TGTGCCATCAGTGAGTCGTTAGCGAGAACCAAGACCCGTGGAACAGATACGCAGTATTTT. Protein: CAISESLARTKTRGTDTQYF.

V is TRBV27 and J is TRBJ2-3; the match to TRBD2 covers 11 bases. Losses at the gene ends were 3 bases for V and 1 base for J; bases not matched to a gene: 9. This CDR3 has 18 residues. Germline V lookup: CDR1 MNHEY, CDR2 SMNVEV (reference sequence). The DNA of the CDR3 is TGTGCCAGCAGTTTGGCGGGACTAGCGGATTCTCGCACAGATACGCAGTATTTT. The encoded protein is CASSLAGLADSRTDTQYF.

V is TRBV19 and J is TRBJ2-7; 11 bases agree with TRBD2. CDR1 and CDR2 (germline): LNHDA, SQIVND (reference sequence). V was pared by 5 bases and J by 2 bases, with 2 bases of the junction left unmatched. The CDR3 runs 14 residues. This chain's CDR3 is CASSSTSGAYEQYF. CDR3 DNA sequence: TGTGCCAGTAGTTCGACTAGCGGGGCCTACGAGCAGTACTTC.

This clonotype occurred a few times. The chain combines TRBV2 with TRBJ2-1, with unresolved D. Trimming left V 2 bases short and J 9 bases short, with 17 bases between. This CDR3 is built from 15 residues. CDR1 is SNHLY, CDR2 FYNNEI, per germline. CDR3 amino acids: CASSELPPSFGEQFF. The CDR3 nucleotides are TGTGCCAGCAGTGAATTGCCCCCTAGTTTCGGTGAGCAGTTCTTC.

About this clonotype itself: Germline is not matched at one junction end, which may reflect a read error. The chain uses TRBV20-1 and TRBJ1-1; tentatively, D is TRBD1 (6 bases). The CDR3 runs 15 residues. The germline V gene encodes CDR1 DFQATT and CDR2 SNEGSKA (reference sequence). CDR3 DNA sequence: TGCAGTGCTCGAGAAGACCGGGACAAGAACACTGAAGCTTTCTTT. Protein: CSAREDRDKNTEAFF.

This clonotype occurred many times. The chain has TRBV7-2 and TRBJ2-1; TRBD2 aligns across 10 bases. The CDR3 covers 16 residues. Germline V gene data show CDR1 as SGHTA and CDR2 as FQGNSA. Trimming at V came to 5 bases and at J to 7 bases, leaving 11 bases not matched to a gene. CDR3 loop: CASSRTSGVPGNEQFF. DNA of the CDR3: TGTGCCAGCAGCCGCACTAGCGGGGTACCTGGGAATGAGCAGTTCTTC.